These T cell receptor beta chains were read from a single sample in a study of blood T cell repertoires in COVID-19. The table came from immunoSEQ multiplex PCR; TCRdb's copy has only in-frame clones and leaves some out. The sample has some 140,000 clones, around 82% seen once. The material sequenced was peripheral blood. The receptors stem from a man in his sixties with acute or convalescent COVID-19. The CDR3 runs from the conserved cysteine through the conserved F or W. A D gene is named only where the DNA matches it firmly. Clone size is shown for a subset of rows, as once, few, many or a class of expanded clone.

TRBJ1-1 TRBV7-9 - - TGTGCCAGCAGCTTCGGGTCGAGGGACACTGAAGCTTTCTTT CASSFGSRDTEAFF
TRBJ2-7 TRBV19 - - TGTGCCAGTAGTATAGGATCAGCCTACGAGCAGTACTTC CASSIGSAYEQYF
TRBJ2-6 TRBV5-4 TRBD2 - TGTGCCAGCAGGGATGCGACTAGCGGGTTTAGCTCTGGGGCCAACGTCCTGACTTTC CASRDATSGFSSGANVLTF
TRBJ1-1 TRBV27 - - TGTGCCAGTGCCCAGGGGATGAACACTGAAGCTTTCTTT CASAQGMNTEAFF
TRBJ1-2 TRBV6-6 TRBD1 - TGTGCCAGCAGCACCCTCCCGGACAGGGAAGGGTATGGCTACACCTTC CASSTLPDREGYGYTF
TRBJ1-2 TRBV29-1 TRBD1 - TGCAGCGTTGCGCGGGACAGTAACTATGGCTACACCTTC CSVARDSNYGYTF
TRBJ1-5 TRBV6-5 TRBD1 - TGTGCCAGCAGTCCCGGGGCTTTACAGGGGCAGCCCCAGCATTTT CASSPGALQGQPQHF
TRBJ2-5 TRBV7-3 TRBD2 - TGTGCCAGCAGCTTAACTGCTAGCGGGGGAAATCAAGAGACCCAGTACTTC CASSLTASGGNQETQYF
TRBJ1-3 TRBV2 - - TGTGCCAGCAGTGACCGGTCCTCTGGAAACACCATATATTTT CASSDRSSGNTIYF
TRBJ2-3 TRBV11-2 - - TGTGCCAGCAGCTTGATACGGAGTTGGGATACGCAGTATTTT CASSLIRSWDTQYF
TRBJ1-2 TRBV6-6 TRBD1 once TGTGCCAGCAGCCCGACAGGGCGATATGGCTACACCTTC CASSPTGRYGYTF
TRBJ2-1 TRBV2 TRBD2 once TGTGCCAGCAGTGAAGTAACTAGCGGGGGGGCCGATGAGCAGTTCTTC CASSEVTSGGADEQFF
TRBJ2-1 TRBV21-1 - - TGTGCCAGCCCTGTCCCAACTAGCGGCAAACACAATGAGCAGTTCTTC CASPVPTSGKHNEQFF
TRBJ2-1 TRBV14 - once TGTGCCAGCAGCCAAGGGACTCGAGGTGAGCAGTTCTTC CASSQGTRGEQFF
TRBJ1-2 TRBV11-2 - - TGTGCCAGCAGCTCGGTGCGGGGAGGCTACACCTTC CASSSVRGGYTF
TRBJ1-2 TRBV5-1 TRBD1 once TGCGCCAGCAGCTTAGCTACAGGGGCCTATGGCTACACCTTC CASSLATGAYGYTF
TRBJ1-4 TRBV5-1 TRBD1 - TGCGCCAGCAGCTTGGAGGGTCAGGGGGCTGCGGGTGAAAAACTGTTTTTT CASSLEGQGAAGEKLFF
TRBJ1-4 TRBV30 TRBD1 - TGTGCCTGGAGTGCGGGACAGGGGAATGAAAAACTGTTTTTT CAWSAGQGNEKLFF
TRBJ2-2 TRBV4-2 - once TGTGCCAGCAGCCAAGACAGGGTCACCGGGGAGCTGTTTTTT CASSQDRVTGELFF
TRBJ1-1 TRBV6-5 TRBD1 once TGTGCCGTCACGTCCCGGGACAGGGGGCTATTGTCAGCTTTCTTT CAVTSRDRGLLSAFF
TRBJ2-7 TRBV7-2 TRBD1 - TGTGCCAGCAGCCCTCGGACAGGGGGCCTCCACGAGCAGTACTTC CASSPRTGGLHEQYF
TRBJ2-7 TRBV27 TRBD2 - TGTGCCAGCAGTCGATTCTTAATCACTAGCGGGGGGATCTCCTACGAGCAGTACTTC CASSRFLITSGGISYEQYF
TRBJ1-6 TRBV10-3 TRBD1 - TGTGCCATCAGTGAAGGGACAGATAATTCACCCCTCCACTTT CAISEGTDNSPLHF
TRBJ2-2 TRBV11-3 TRBD2 - TGTGCCAGCAGCCCGGGACTAGCGCCAACCGGGGAGCTGTTTTTT CASSPGLAPTGELFF
TRBJ1-5 TRBV6-5 - once TGTGCCAGCATCGGGGATAGCAATCAGCCCCAGCATTTT CASIGDSNQPQHF
TRBJ2-7 TRBV11-1 TRBD2 once TGTGCCAGCAGCTTCCTAGCGGGGGGCACCTACGAGCAGTACTTC CASSFLAGGTYEQYF
TRBJ1-2 TRBV4-1 - - TGCGCCAGCAGCCAAGCTCAGGGAAACACTAACTATGGCTACACCTTC CASSQAQGNTNYGYTF
TRBJ2-2 TRBV7-9 - - TGTGCCAGCAGCCTACCGGGGAACACCGGGGAGCTGTTTTTT CASSLPGNTGELFF
TRBJ2-3 TRBV7-9 - - TGTGCCAGCACCACATCCAGGGGCACAGATACGCAGTATTTT CASTTSRGTDTQYF
TRBJ2-2 TRBV6-1 TRBD2 - TGTGCCAGCAGTGTGGGGTTAGCGGGGGCCACCGGGGAGCTGTTTTTT CASSVGLAGATGELFF
TRBJ2-1 TRBV6-1 TRBD2 - TGTGCCAGCAGTGAAGCGGGGAGCGGGAGTTGGTATGAGCAGTTCTTC CASSEAGSGSWYEQFF
TRBJ2-1 TRBV29-1 TRBD1 - TGCAGCGTTGGGGGACAGAGCTCCTACAATGAGCAGTTCTTC CSVGGQSSYNEQFF
TRBJ1-1 TRBV2 - - TGTGCCAGCACCTGGGGGGGAAGCACTGAAGCTTTCTTT CASTWGGSTEAFF
TRBJ1-6 TRBV6-5 TRBD1 - TGTGCCAGCGGAGGGGACAGGGACATAACATCCCTCCACTTT CASGGDRDITSLHF
TRBJ2-3 TRBV5-1 TRBD2 few TGCGCCAGCAGCGTTACCCGGACTAGCGGGGTTACAGATACGCAGTATTTT CASSVTRTSGVTDTQYF
TRBJ1-3 TRBV19 - once TGTGCCAGTAGTATGTGGCAGGCCTCTGGAAACACCATATATTTT CASSMWQASGNTIYF
TRBJ1-2 TRBV29-1 - - TGCAGCGTTTTGAGTGATTTCTATGGCTACACCTTC CSVLSDFYGYTF
TRBJ1-5 TRBV5-1 - - TGCGCCAGCAGCTTGGAAGGCGGTAGCAATCAGCCCCAGCATTTT CASSLEGGSNQPQHF
TRBJ1-5 TRBV6-1 - - TGTGCCAGCAGTGAATGGTTAGTGGCAGGCGACTATAGCAATCAGCCCCAGCATTTT CASSEWLVAGDYSNQPQHF
TRBJ1-3 TRBV9 - - TGTGCCAGCAGCGTAAGTCCGGGAACCATATATTTT CASSVSPGTIYF
TRBJ2-7 TRBV19 - - TGTGCCAGTACCCCAACCCAGGGGTTGGGCGAGCAGTACTTC CASTPTQGLGEQYF
TRBJ2-5 TRBV2 TRBD1 - TGTGCCAGCAGGATAGACAGGGGGTGGCAAGAGACCCAGTACTTC CASRIDRGWQETQYF
TRBJ2-5 TRBV6-5 - - TGTGCCAGCATCAACGGGATAGAGACCCAGTACTTC CASINGIETQYF
TRBJ2-7 TRBV6-5 TRBD1 - TGTGCCAGCACCTACAGGGGCCTCGCAAGCTACGAGCAGTACTTC CASTYRGLASYEQYF
TRBJ2-2 TRBV5-1 - - TGCGCCAGCAGCTTGGATGTAAAGAACACCGGGGAGCTGTTTTTT CASSLDVKNTGELFF